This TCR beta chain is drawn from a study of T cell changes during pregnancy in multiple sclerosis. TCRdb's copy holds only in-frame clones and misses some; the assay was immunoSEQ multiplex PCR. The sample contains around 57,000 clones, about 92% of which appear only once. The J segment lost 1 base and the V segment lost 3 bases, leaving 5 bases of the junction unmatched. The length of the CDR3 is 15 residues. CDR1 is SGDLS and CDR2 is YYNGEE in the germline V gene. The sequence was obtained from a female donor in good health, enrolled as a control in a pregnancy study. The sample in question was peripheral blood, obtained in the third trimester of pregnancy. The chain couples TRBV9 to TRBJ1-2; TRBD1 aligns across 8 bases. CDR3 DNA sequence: TGTGCCAGCAGCGCGAACAGGGGGGATAACTATGGCTACACCTTC. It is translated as CASSANRGDNYGYTF.